This paragraph covers one T cell receptor beta chain sequence. Its antigen is not identified. This related bone marrow graft donor gave peripheral blood on the day of marrow donation. The record originates from a study of T cells after posttransplantation cyclophosphamide. The ends were cut back, 1 base at V and 2 bases at J, with 13 bases in the middle. This CDR3 is 16 amino acids long. Germline V CDR1 and CDR2: SGHTA, FQGNSA. TCRdb's copy holds only in-frame clones and misses some; the assay was immunoSEQ multiplex PCR. The repertoire holds tens of thousands of clones, with around 94% as singletons. Study-wide results and limits: Tissue-infiltrating T cells from skin or gut overlapped little with blood T cells. Recipient CMV seropositivity and CMV reactivation strongly tracked TRB clonality.

Sequencing was performed on PBMCs. This clonotype originated in a woman aged 25 to 39 in good health and a related stem cell transplant donor. This chain links TRBV7-2 with TRBJ2-3; possibly TRBD2 for D (6 bases). CDR3 sequence (DNA): TGTGCCAGCAGCTTAGAAAGGGGACTCTCCACAGATACGCAGTATTTT. Translated, it gives CASSLERGLSTDTQYF.